This TCR beta chain was retrieved from a study of blood T cells in healthy people across ages. Through a sample-barcoded 5' primer and a J-beta primer mix, a second PCR was run for roughly 7 to 11 cycles. Unique molecular identifiers of 12 random nucleotides labeled each cDNA. TCRdb reprocessed the 5' RACE reads via MiXCR and lists one record per CDR3 protein. The sample holds 1.5 million to 2 million distinct CDR3 sequences, 49% seen once. Findings and caveats of the study: Relative to aged donors, long-lived donors carried more naive CD4+ cells and displayed higher diversity.

V shed 1 base and J shed 7 bases, with 16 bases lying between them. Germline lookup yields CDR1 SEHNR and CDR2 FQNEAQ (reference sequence). The CDR3 sequence is 15 residues long. This clonotype was observed a single time. Antigen unknown. The chain couples TRBV7-9 to TRBJ1-2, with D unclear. Sequencing was performed on blood. This TCR was sampled from a middle-aged woman in good health. CDR3 region: CASSLEGVGVGGYTF. The CDR3 DNA is TGTGCCAGCAGCTTAGAAGGTGTGGGCGTGGGTGGCTACACCTTC. The full variable domain, in which reference TRBV7-9 and TRBJ1-2 provide the parts outside the CDR3, is DTGVSQNPRHKITKRGQNVTFRCDPISEHNRLYWYRQTLGQGPEFLTYFQNEAQLEKSRLLSDRFSAERPKGSFSTLEIQRTEQGDSAMYLCASSLEGVGVGGYTFGSGTRLTVV.